A selection of T cell receptor beta chains follows, all from one sample in a study of T cell responses to AZD1222 COVID-19 vaccine. Data came from immunoSEQ multiplex PCR; TCRdb stores just in-frame clones and leaves some out. The sample carries roughly 150,000 clones, 80% to 90% recorded once. Sample: peripheral blood, taken on day 0 of AZD1222 vaccination. All receptors derive from an adult in good health. Each CDR3 is given with its conserved first and last residue. Fields, in order: J gene, CDR3 length, V gene, CDR3 protein.

TRBJ1-6 | 12 | TRBV11-2 | CASSSFNSPLHF
TRBJ2-7 | 15 | TRBV4-2 | CASSQGLAGAYEQYF
TRBJ2-7 | 16 | TRBV15 | CATSGPETSGGYEQYF
TRBJ1-1 | 15 | TRBV5-1 | CASSLEGRGVTEAFF
TRBJ2-7 | 15 | TRBV28 | CASSPAGKATYEQYF
TRBJ2-1 | 15 | TRBV6-6 | CASSYSLAGAEEQFF
TRBJ2-5 | 13 | TRBV4-2 | CASSPSIVETQYF
TRBJ1-1 | 15 | TRBV10-2 | CASSGRYRGATEAFF
TRBJ2-1 | 16 | TRBV11-2 | CASSSLRGRFPDEQFF
TRBJ2-5 | 11 | TRBV2 | CASRPEETQYF
TRBJ2-7 | 14 | TRBV2 | CASSVEAGAHEQYF
TRBJ2-2 | 14 | TRBV2 | CASGATGSFEELFF
TRBJ2-3 | 15 | TRBV18 | CASLAGTTSTDTQYF
TRBJ1-2 | 12 | TRBV9 | CASSVDYYGYTF
TRBJ1-1 | 14 | TRBV9 | CASSASSMNTEAFF
TRBJ1-3 | 18 | TRBV10-3 | CAISDPGGRWSSGNTIYF
TRBJ2-3 | 14 | TRBV28 | CASGHTGGVLTQYF
TRBJ2-5 | 11 | TRBV20-1 | CSAREWESKYF
TRBJ1-3 | 16 | TRBV11-2 | CASSFLQGATGNTIYF
TRBJ2-5 | 14 | TRBV19 | CASSIPSRQETQYF
TRBJ1-4 | 15 | TRBV10-3 | CAISEKGLTNEKLFF
TRBJ1-1 | 14 | TRBV29-1 | CSGTGGTVGFEAFF